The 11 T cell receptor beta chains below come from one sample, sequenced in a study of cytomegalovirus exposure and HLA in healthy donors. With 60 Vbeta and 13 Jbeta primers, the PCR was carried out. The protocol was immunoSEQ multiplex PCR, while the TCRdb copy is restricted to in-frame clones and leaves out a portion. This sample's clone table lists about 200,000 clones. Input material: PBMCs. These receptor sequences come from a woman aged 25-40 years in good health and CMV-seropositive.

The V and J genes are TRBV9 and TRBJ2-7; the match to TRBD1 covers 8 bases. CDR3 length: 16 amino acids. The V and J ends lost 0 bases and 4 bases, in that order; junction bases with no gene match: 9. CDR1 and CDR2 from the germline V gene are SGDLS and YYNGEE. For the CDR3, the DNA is TGTGCCAGCAGCGTAGGAGTGGCAGGGGGCGGGTACGAGCAGTACTTC. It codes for CASSVGVAGGGYEQYF. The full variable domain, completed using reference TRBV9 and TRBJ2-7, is DSGVTQTPKHLITATGQRVTLRCSPRSGDLSVYWYQQSLDQGLQFLIQYYNGEERAKGNILERFSAQQFPDLHSELNLSSLELGDSALYFCASSVGVAGGGYEQYFGPGTRLTVT.

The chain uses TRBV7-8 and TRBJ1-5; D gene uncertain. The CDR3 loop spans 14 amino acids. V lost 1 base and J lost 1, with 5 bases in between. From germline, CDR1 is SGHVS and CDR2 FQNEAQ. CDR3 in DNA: TGTGCCAGCAGCTTAGTCGGGAGCAATCAGCCCCAGCATTTT. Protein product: CASSLVGSNQPQHF.

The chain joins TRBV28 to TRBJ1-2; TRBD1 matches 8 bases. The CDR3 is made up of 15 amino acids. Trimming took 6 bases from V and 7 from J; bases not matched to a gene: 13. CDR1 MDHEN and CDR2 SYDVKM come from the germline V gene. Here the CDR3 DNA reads TGTGCCAGCAGCCCCAGGGCCCCTGGACAGGGTGGCTACACCTTC. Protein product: CASSPRAPGQGGYTF.

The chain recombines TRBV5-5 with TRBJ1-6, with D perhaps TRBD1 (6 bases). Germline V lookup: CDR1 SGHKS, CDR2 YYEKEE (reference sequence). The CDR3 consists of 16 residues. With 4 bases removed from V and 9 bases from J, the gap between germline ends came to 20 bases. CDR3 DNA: TGTGCCAGCAGCCTTCAGGGGTTCTCGTGGAGTTCACCCCTCCACTTT. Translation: CASSLQGFSWSSPLHF.

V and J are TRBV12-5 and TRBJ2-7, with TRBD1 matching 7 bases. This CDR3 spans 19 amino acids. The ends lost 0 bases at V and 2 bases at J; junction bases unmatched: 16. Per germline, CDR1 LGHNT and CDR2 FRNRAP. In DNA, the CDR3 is TGTGCTAGTGGTTTGGTAAATCCATTTATTAGGGGGCAAACCTACGAGCAGTACTTC. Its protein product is CASGLVNPFIRGQTYEQYF.

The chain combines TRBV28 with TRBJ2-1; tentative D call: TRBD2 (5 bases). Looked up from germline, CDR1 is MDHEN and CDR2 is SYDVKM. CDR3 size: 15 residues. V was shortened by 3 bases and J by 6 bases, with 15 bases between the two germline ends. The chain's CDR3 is CASSFSGFWSNEQFF. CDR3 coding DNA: TGTGCCAGCAGTTTTTCGGGGTTTTGGAGCAATGAGCAGTTCTTC.

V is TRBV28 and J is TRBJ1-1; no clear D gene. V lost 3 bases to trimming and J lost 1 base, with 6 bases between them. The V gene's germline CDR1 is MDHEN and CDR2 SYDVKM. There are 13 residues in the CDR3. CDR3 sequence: CASSFSGNTEAFF. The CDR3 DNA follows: TGTGCCAGCAGTTTTTCAGGGAACACTGAAGCTTTCTTT.

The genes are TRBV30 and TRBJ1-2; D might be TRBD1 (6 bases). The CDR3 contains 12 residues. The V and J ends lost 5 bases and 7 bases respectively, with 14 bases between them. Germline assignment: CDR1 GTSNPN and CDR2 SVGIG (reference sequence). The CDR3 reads CAWGGGAFGYTF. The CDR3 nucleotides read TGTGCCTGGGGCGGGGGGGCGTTTGGCTACACCTTC.

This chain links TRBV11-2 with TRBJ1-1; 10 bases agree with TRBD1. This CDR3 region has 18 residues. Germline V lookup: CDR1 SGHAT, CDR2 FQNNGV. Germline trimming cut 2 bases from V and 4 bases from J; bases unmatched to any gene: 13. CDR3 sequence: CASSLRATGGVGGTEAFF. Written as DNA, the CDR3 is TGTGCCAGCAGCTTACGCGCGACAGGGGGCGTAGGGGGCACTGAAGCTTTCTTT.

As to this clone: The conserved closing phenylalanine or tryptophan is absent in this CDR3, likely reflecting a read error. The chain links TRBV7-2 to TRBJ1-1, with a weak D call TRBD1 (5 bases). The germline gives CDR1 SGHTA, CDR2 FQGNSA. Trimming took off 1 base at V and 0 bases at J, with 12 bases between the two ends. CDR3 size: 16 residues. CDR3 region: CASSLGQGVVNTEAFS. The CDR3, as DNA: TGTGCCAGCAGCTTAGGCCAGGGTGTCGTGAACACTGAAGCTTTCTCT.

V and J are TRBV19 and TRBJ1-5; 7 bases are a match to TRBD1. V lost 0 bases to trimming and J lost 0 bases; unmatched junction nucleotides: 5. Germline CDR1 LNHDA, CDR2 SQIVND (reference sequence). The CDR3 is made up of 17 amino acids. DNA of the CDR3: TGTGCCAGTAGTATAGATTGGGACAGTTTTAGCAATCAGCCCCAGCATTTT. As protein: CASSIDWDSFSNQPQHF.